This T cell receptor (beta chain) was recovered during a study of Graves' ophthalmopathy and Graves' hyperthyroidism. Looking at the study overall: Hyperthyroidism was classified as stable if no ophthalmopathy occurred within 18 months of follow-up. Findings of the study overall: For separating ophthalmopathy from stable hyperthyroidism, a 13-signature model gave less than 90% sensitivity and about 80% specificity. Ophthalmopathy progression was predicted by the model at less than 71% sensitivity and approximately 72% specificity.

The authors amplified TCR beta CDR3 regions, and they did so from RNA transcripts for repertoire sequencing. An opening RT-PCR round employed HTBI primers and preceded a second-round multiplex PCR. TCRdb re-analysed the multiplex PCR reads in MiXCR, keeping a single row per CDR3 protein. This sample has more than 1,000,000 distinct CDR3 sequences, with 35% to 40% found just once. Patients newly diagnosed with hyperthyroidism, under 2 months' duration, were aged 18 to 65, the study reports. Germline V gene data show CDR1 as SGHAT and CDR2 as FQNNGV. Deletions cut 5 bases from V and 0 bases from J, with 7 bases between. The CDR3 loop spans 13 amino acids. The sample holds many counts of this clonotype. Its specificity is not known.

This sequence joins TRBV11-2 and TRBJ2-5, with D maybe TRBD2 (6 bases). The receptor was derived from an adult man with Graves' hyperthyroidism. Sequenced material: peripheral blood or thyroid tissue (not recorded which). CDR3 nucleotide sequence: TGTGCCAGCAGCCGCGGGGACCAAGAGACCCAGTACTTC. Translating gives CASSRGDQETQYF.